This T cell receptor beta chain appears in the sequencing data of a study of OX40 agonist ivuxolimab in advanced cancers. Study details: Enrolled patients in dose escalation had cancers that were hepatocellular carcinoma, melanoma, renal cell or head and neck cancer. Treatment received earlier with anti-PD-1, anti-PD-L1 or anti-CTLA-4 agents was allowed, and 40% had some.

V shed 1 base and J shed 4 bases, with 8 bases lying between them. The CDR3 is made up of 14 amino acids. Germline lookup yields CDR1 SGHNT and CDR2 YYREEE (reference sequence). Repertoires were generated with immunoSEQ multiplex PCR, while TCRdb's copy carries only in-frame clones and drops some. There are 95,000 to 150,000 clones in the sample; roughly nine tenths occur only once, and about 0.55% lies in the top ten. The input for sequencing was CD4+ or CD8+ T cells sorted from blood, taken in a trial of the OX40 agonist ivuxolimab. The V and J genes are TRBV5-4 and TRBJ2-2; D may correspond to TRBD1 or TRBD2 (5 bases each). The TCR comes from an adult with an advanced solid tumor such as melanoma, head and neck, liver or kidney cancer. CDR3 in DNA: TGTGCCAGCAGCTTGATTGGGGGCACCGGGGAGCTGTTTTTT. It yields the protein CASSLIGGTGELFF.